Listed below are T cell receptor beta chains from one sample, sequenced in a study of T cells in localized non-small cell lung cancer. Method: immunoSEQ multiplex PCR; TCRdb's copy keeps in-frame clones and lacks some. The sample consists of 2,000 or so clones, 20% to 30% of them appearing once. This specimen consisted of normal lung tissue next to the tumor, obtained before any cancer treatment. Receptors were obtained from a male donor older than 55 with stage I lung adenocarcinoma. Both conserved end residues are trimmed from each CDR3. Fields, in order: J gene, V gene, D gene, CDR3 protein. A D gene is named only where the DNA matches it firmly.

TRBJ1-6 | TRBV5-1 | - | ASSFGTLNSPLH
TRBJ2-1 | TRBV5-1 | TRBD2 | ASSLEGGGANNEQF
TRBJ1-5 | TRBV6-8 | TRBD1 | ASSSSGQGRRRPQH
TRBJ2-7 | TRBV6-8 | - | ASSYIAGAYEQY
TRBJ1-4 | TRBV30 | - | AWSVQDEKLF
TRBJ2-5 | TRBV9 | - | ASSVGQGLHQETQY
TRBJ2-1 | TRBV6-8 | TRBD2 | ASSSGGVGQF
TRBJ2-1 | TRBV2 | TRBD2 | ASSKESGGANEQF
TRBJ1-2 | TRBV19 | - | ASSMRGSGYAYT
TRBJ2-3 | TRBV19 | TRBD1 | ASKKEDRGPHPLDTQY
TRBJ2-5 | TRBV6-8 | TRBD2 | ASSWTSEETQY
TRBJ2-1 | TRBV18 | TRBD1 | ASSPPWPGQGAYNEQF
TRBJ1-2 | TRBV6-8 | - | ASSYSKKWGYGYT
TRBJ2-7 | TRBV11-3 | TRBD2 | ASSPWTSGGYEQY
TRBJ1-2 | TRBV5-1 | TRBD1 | ASSRDRGIDGYT
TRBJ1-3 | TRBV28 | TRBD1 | ASSFGGTVNTIY
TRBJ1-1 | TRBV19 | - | ASSSPDPALTEAF
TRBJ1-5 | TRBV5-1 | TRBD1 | ASSLRTGGNQPQH
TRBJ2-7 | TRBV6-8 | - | ASSIKTSEQY
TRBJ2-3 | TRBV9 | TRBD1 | ASSEGGTGGIDTQY
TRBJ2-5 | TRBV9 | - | ASSPRQSPQETQY
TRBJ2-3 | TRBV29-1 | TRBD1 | SVGNRQGALTDTQY
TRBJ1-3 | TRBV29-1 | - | SVSPQQNTIY
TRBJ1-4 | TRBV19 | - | ASSSSRTTNEKLF
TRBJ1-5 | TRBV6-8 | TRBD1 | ASSDPKGANQPQH
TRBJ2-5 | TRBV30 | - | AWSVKETQY
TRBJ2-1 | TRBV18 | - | ASSPPGNWGNEQF
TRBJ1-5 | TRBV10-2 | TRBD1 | AIGQGSGRDQPQH
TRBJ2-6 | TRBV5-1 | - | ASSSPGTRDLSGANVLT
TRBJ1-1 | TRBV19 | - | ASSIDRLNTEAF
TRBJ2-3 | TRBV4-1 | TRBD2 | ASSQRLAATDTQY
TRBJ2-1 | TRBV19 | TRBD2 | ASSIRRRLGTSGFNEQF
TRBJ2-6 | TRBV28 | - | ASSLPGGLGSGANVLT
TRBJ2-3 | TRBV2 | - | ASSRDWEVSDTQY
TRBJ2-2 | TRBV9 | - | ASSQGEVAPGELF
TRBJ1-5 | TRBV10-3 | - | AFRQRNQPQH
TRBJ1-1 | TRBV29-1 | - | SVRTVLMNTEAF
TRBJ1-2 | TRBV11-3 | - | ASSSEGNSFSST
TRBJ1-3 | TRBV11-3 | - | ASSSPPLLDGNTIY
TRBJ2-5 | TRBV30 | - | AWSSGVGGAKVTQY
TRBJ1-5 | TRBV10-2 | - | ASSAGSNQPQH
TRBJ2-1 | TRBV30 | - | AWSPLLRRDLSSYNEQF
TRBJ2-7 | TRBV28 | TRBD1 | AASFGQGRYEQY
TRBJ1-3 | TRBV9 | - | ASSVETGGSGNTIY
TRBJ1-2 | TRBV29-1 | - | SVAAGGNYGYT
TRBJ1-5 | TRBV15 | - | ATSTGQYSNQPQH
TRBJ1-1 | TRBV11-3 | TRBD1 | ASSSRQGGTTEAF
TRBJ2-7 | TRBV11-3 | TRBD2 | ASSLPTSGGYEQY
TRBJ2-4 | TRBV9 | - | ASSEAITGIENIQY